Each of the 15 T cell receptor beta chains below was sequenced from the same sample in a study of shared clonotypes between healthy human individuals. Clones were sequenced by immunoSEQ multiplex PCR, and TCRdb holds only the in-frame ones, with some missing. Of over a million clones in the sample, 95% to 99% were seen once. Sequenced input: naive CD4+ T cells sorted from blood. Subset denoted: CD45RA+ positively selected. The receptors shown here come from a young man in good health.

This sequence joins TRBV9 and TRBJ1-1, with TRBD1 as a possible D gene (6 bases). The ends were cut back, 7 bases at V and 1 base at J, with 14 bases in the middle. CDR1 is SGDLS, CDR2 YYNGEE, per germline. CDR3 length equals 14 residues. CDR3 nucleotide sequence: TGTGCCAGCGGAAAGACGGGACAGAACACTGAAGCTTTCTTT. Translating gives CASGKTGQNTEAFF.

This clone was seen once. The chain employs TRBV6-6 and TRBJ1-1; TRBD1 aligns across 8 bases. V was clipped by 6 bases and J by 4 bases; unmatched bases: 1. The germline V gene encodes CDR1 MNHNY and CDR2 SVGAGI (reference sequence). The CDR3 is 12 residues long. The DNA of the CDR3 is TGTGCCAGCAGGACAGGGGCCACTGAAGCTTTCTTT. Its translation: CASRTGATEAFF.

This chain connects TRBV7-2 to TRBJ2-3; D possibly corresponds to TRBD1 (5 bases). The CDR3 sequence is 15 residues long. Germline-derived CDR1 and CDR2 are SGHTA and FQGNSA. With 4 bases removed from V and 0 bases from J, the gap between germline ends came to 11 bases. The CDR3 is CASSSRTKSTDTQYF. CDR3 coding DNA: TGTGCCAGCAGCTCACGGACAAAAAGCACAGATACGCAGTATTTT.

The CDR3 DNA reads as TGTGCCAGCAGCCCCTGGGCGGGCTACGAGCAGTACTTC. Amino acid sequence: CASSPWAGYEQYF. V is TRBV7-9 and J is TRBJ2-7; TRBD2 might be the D (5 bases). V lost 5 bases to trimming and J lost 3 bases, with 11 bases between them. The CDR3 runs to 13 residues. The germline gives CDR1 SEHNR, CDR2 FQNEAQ (reference sequence).

The V and J genes are TRBV15 and TRBJ1-5; 10 bases agree with TRBD1. The CDR3 extends over 17 amino acids. Germline trimming cut 3 bases from V and 0 bases from J; bases unmatched to any gene: 5. Germline V gives CDR1 LNHNV, CDR2 YYDKDF (reference sequence). In DNA form, the CDR3 reads TGTGCCACCAGCAGGGGACAGGGGATTGGTAGCAATCAGCCCCAGCATTTT. It specifies CATSRGQGIGSNQPQHF.

The chain recombines TRBV19 with TRBJ1-3, with a weak D call TRBD1 (6 bases). The CDR3 loop spans 16 amino acids. V was pared by 7 bases and J by 0 bases, with 16 bases between. Germline CDR1 reads LNHDA; CDR2 reads SQIVND (reference sequence). The CDR3: CASKSRDKSSGNTIYF. The CDR3 nucleotides read TGTGCCAGTAAATCCCGGGACAAGAGCTCTGGAAACACCATATATTTT. Based on the CDR3 plus reference TRBV19 and TRBJ1-3, the full variable domain is DGGITQSPKYLFRKEGQNVTLSCEQNLNHDAMYWYRQDPGQGLRLIYYSQIVNDFQKGDIAEGYSVSREKKESFPLTVTSAQKNPTAFYLCASKSRDKSSGNTIYFGEGSWLTVV.

A remark on this clone: The sample carries other DNA sequences with the same CDR3. This chain connects TRBV5-4 to TRBJ2-7; the match to TRBD2 covers 9 bases. Germline values: CDR1 SGHNT, CDR2 YYREEE (reference sequence). The CDR3 is 15 residues long. The J segment lost 0 bases and the V segment lost 2 bases, leaving 3 bases of the junction unmatched. CDR3 amino acids: CASSLAGGSSYEQYF. Written as DNA, the CDR3 is TGTGCCAGCAGCTTAGCGGGAGGAAGCTCCTACGAGCAGTACTTC.

Comment on this clone: The same CDR3 can be traced to other DNA sequences in this sample. CDR3 in amino acids: CASSLDHQGASADTQYF. CDR3 in DNA: TGTGCCAGCAGCTTAGATCACCAGGGGGCCTCGGCAGATACGCAGTATTTT. The V call is TRBV11-2, the J call TRBJ2-3, with 8 bases matching TRBD1. Germline values: CDR1 SGHAT, CDR2 FQNNGV. V lost 0 bases, J lost 4 bases, and 9 bases stayed unmatched. The CDR3 runs to 17 residues.

The CDR3 DNA reads as TGTGCCAGCAGCTCGAATCGCGGGGGGCCCTATAATGGCTACACCTTC. This translates into CASSSNRGGPYNGYTF. The chain carries TRBV7-9 and TRBJ1-2; D is perhaps TRBD1 (6 bases). Trimming cost V 4 bases and J 6 bases, with 21 bases left between them. This CDR3 has 16 residues. Germline CDR1 is SEHNR and CDR2 is FQNEAQ (reference sequence). The full variable domain, its missing parts supplied by reference TRBV7-9 and TRBJ1-2, is DTGVSQNPRHKITKRGQNVTFRCDPISEHNRLYWYRQTLGQGPEFLTYFQNEAQLEKSRLLSDRFSAERPKGSFSTLEIQRTEQGDSAMYLCASSSNRGGPYNGYTFGSGTRLTVV.

This chain links TRBV28 with TRBJ1-2; TRBD1 is a possible D gene (5 bases). Germline V CDR1 and CDR2: MDHEN, SYDVKM. The CDR3 covers 16 residues. Trimming removed 3 bases from V and 4 bases from J, with 18 bases in between. The CDR3 DNA is TGTGCCAGCAGTTTGATGACAGTCCCCATCCTCTATGGCTACACCTTC. The encoded protein is CASSLMTVPILYGYTF.

The chain carries TRBV19 and TRBJ2-1; D is unresolved. CDR1 and CDR2 (germline): LNHDA, SQIVND (reference sequence). The CDR3 covers 14 residues. V was pared by 7 bases and J by 4 bases, with 14 bases between. The chain's CDR3 is CASTSTSFYNEQFF. The CDR3, as DNA: TGTGCCAGTACCTCGACCTCGTTTTACAATGAGCAGTTCTTC.

J is TRBJ2-2 and V is TRBV6-5; D not certain. CDR3 size: 12 residues. Germline-derived CDR1 and CDR2 are MNHEY and SVGAGI. V lost 10 bases, J lost 1 base, and 7 bases lay in between. The CDR3 sequence is CATIRNTGELFF. The CDR3 bases are TGTGCCACCATCCGGAACACCGGGGAGCTGTTTTTT.

This rearrangement joins TRBV7-9 to TRBJ2-1, with unresolved D. V was pared by 2 bases and J by 4 bases, with 18 bases between. Germline CDR1 reads SEHNR; CDR2 reads FQNEAQ (reference sequence). This CDR3 contains 17 residues. DNA of the CDR3: TGTGCCAGCAGCTTATTAGTAGTTCTTGTGGATTACAATGAGCAGTTCTTC. Protein: CASSLLVVLVDYNEQFF.

The chain combines TRBV6-6 with TRBJ1-5; 9 nucleotides align to TRBD1. Looked up from germline, CDR1 is MNHNY and CDR2 is SVGAGI (reference sequence). The V and J ends lost 8 bases and 3 bases, in that order; junction bases with no gene match: 11. This CDR3 is built from 16 residues. CDR3 coding DNA: TGTGCCAGCGGCCCGGGACAGGGTGTTGTCAATCAGCCCCAGCATTTT. This codes for CASGPGQGVVNQPQHF.

This chain connects TRBV4-2 to TRBJ1-1; D is unclear. With 2 bases removed from V and 0 bases from J, the gap between germline ends came to 1 base. Germline V gene data show CDR1 as LGHNA and CDR2 as YNFKEQ. The CDR3 runs 12 residues. The CDR3 DNA follows: TGTGCCAGCAGCCAATTGAACACTGAAGCTTTCTTT. Protein product: CASSQLNTEAFF.